One T cell receptor beta chain is described in this entry. Its antigen remains unidentified. An end of the junction differs from the germline gene, which may be a read error. Some clones are missing from TCRdb's copy, which holds only in-frame ones; the method was immunoSEQ multiplex PCR. The table records 25,000 to 35,000 clones, 80% to 95% of them present only once. Time point here: before natalizumab initiation. T0 refers to blood drawn before natalizumab was first infused. CDR1 and CDR2 (germline): SEHNR, FQNEAQ (reference sequence). The CDR3 is 14 amino acids. This sample is part of a study of multiple sclerosis patients with progressive multifocal leukoencephalopathy. General study points: Preferential TRBV-TRBJ pairings or common gene usage were not detected at PML.

Input material: PBMCs. The chain uses TRBV7-9 and TRBJ2-2, with D perhaps matching TRBD2 (6 bases). The TCR was taken from a man aged 25-45 years with multiple sclerosis. CDR3 DNA sequence: TGTGCCAGCCAGCGGCTAGCGAACACCGGGGGGCTGTTTTTT. It yields the protein CASQRLANTGGLFF.